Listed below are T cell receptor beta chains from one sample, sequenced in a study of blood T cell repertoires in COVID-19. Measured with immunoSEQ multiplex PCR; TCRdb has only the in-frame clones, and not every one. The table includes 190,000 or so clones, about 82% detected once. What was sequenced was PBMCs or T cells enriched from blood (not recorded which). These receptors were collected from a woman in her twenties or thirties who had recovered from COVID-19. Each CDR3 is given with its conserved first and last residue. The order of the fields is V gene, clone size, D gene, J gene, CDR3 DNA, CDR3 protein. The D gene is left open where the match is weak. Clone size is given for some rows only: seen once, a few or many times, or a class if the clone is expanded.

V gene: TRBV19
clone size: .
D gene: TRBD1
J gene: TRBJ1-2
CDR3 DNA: TGTGCCAGTAGTATTCGAGGGGGCGCTGGTTCGGTTGGCTACACCTTC
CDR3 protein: CASSIRGGAGSVGYTF

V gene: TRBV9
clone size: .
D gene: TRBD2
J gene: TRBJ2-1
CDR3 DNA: TGTGCCAGCAGCGTAGCCCCAGCGGGAGTGTACAATGAGCAGTTCTTC
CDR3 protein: CASSVAPAGVYNEQFF

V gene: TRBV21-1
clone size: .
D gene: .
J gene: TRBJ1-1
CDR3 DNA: TGTGCCAGCACCACGACCGGGGGTATGAACACTGAAGCTTTCTTT
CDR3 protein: CASTTTGGMNTEAFF

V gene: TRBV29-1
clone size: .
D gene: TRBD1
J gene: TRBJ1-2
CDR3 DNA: TGCAGCGTTGAAGACACCGGACAGGGGGGAAACTATGGCTACACCTTC
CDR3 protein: CSVEDTGQGGNYGYTF

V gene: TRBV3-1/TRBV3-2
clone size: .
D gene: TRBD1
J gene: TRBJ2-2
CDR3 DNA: TGTGCCAGCAGCCAAGGTGTTGGGACAGGGTTCACCGGGGAGCTGTTTTTT
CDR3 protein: CASSQGVGTGFTGELFF

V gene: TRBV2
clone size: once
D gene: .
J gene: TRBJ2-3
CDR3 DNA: TGTGCCAGCAGCGGGGATTCTAGCACAGATACGCAGTATTTT
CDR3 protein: CASSGDSSTDTQYF

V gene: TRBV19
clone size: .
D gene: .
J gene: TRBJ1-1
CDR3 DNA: TGTGCCAGCCAACCTTCCGGCACTGAAGCTTTCTTT
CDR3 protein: CASQPSGTEAFF

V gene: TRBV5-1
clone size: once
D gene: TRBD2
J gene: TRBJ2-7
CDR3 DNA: TGCGCCAGCAGCTTGGATGTGACTAGCGGGATCGGGAGATCGGAGCAGTACTTC
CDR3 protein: CASSLDVTSGIGRSEQYF

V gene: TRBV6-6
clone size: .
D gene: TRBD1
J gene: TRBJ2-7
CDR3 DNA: TGTGCCAGCAGTTACGGCATGGACAGGGGTTACTACGAGCAGTACTTC
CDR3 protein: CASSYGMDRGYYEQYF

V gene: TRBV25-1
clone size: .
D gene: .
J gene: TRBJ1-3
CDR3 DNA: TGTGCCAGCAGCCAGGGGTCTGGAAACACCATATATTTT
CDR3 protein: CASSQGSGNTIYF

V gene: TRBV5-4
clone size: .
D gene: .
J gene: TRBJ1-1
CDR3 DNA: TGTGCCAGCAGCTTATGGGGAGGAGCCGGTTCCGTTACAAAGAACACTGAAGCTTTCTTT
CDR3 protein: CASSLWGGAGSVTKNTEAFF

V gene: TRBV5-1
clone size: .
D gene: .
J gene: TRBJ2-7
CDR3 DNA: TGCGCCAGCAGCTTGGGACAGACGCTCCTACAGGGCTACGAGCAGTACTTC
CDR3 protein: CASSLGQTLLQGYEQYF

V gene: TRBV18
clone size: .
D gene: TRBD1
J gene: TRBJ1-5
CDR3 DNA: TGTGCCAGCTCCCCCGGGACAGGAGGCAATCAGCCCCAGCATTTT
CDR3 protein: CASSPGTGGNQPQHF

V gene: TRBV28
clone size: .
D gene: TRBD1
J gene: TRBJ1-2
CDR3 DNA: TGTGCCAGCAGTTCCTCCGGGACAGGGGGCTATGGCTACACCTTC
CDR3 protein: CASSSSGTGGYGYTF

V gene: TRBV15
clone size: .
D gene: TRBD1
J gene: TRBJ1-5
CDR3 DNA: TGTGCCACCAGCAGAGATCAAGGCGAGACAGGGATATTTGGCAATCAGCCCCAGCATTTT
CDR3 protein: CATSRDQGETGIFGNQPQHF

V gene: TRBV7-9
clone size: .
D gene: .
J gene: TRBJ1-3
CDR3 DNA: TGTGCCAGCAGCTCAGACAGAGACGCGGGAAACACCATATATTTT
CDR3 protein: CASSSDRDAGNTIYF

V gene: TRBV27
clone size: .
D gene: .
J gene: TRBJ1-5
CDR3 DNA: TGTGCCAGCAGTTTGACGGGGGTAACAAATCAGCCCCAGCATTTT
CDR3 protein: CASSLTGVTNQPQHF

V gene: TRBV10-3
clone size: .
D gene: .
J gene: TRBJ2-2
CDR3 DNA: TGTGCCATCAGAGGGCAGGGTGGCACCGGGGAGCTGTTTTTT
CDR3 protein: CAIRGQGGTGELFF

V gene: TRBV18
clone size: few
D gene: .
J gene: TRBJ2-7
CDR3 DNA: TGTGCCAGCTCACCACCATCCCGCTACGAGCAGTACTTC
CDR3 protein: CASSPPSRYEQYF

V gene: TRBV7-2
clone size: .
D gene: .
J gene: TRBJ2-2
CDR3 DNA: TGCGCTGGGGTCCGGGAATACACCGGGGAGCTGTTTTTT
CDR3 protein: CAGVREYTGELFF

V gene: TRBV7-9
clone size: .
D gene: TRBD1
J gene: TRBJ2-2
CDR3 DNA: TGTGCCAGCAGCGGACAGGGAACGTCCCACCGGGAGCTGTTTTTT
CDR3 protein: CASSGQGTSHRELFF

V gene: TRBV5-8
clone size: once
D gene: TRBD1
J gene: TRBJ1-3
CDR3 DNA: TGTGCCAGCAGCCGTACCGGGACAGGGCTCGGAAACACCATATATTTT
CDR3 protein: CASSRTGTGLGNTIYF

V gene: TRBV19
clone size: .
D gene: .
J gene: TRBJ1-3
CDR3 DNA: TGTGCCAGTAGACAGTCGGGAGGAAACACCATATATTTT
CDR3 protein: CASRQSGGNTIYF